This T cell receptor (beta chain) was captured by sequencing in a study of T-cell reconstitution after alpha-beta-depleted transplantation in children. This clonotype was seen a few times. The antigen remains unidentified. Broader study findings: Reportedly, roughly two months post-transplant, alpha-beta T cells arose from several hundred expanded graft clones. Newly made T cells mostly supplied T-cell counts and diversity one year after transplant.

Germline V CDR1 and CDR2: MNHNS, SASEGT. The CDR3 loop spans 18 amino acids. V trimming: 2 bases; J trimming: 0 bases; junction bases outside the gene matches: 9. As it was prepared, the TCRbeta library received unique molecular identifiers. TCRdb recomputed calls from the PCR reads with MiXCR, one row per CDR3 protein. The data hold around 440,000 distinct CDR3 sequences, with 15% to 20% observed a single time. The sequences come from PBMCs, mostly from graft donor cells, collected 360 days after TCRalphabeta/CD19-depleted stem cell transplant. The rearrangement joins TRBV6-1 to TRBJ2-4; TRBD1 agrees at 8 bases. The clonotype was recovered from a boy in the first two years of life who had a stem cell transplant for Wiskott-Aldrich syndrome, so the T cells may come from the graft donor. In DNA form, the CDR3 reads TGTGCCAGCAGTGAATCAATTAGGACAGGGCTAGCCAAAAACATTCAGTACTTC. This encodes CASSESIRTGLAKNIQYF.